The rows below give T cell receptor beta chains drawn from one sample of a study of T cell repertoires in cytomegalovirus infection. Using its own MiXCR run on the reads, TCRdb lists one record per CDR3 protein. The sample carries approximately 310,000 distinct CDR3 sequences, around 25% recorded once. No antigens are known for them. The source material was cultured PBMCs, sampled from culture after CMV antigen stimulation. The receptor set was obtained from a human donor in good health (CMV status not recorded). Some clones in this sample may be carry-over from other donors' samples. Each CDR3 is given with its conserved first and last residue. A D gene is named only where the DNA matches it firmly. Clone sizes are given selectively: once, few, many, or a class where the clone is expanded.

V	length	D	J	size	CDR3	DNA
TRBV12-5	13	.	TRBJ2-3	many	CASGLGVTDTQYF	TGTGCTAGTGGTTTAGGAGTCACAGATACGCAGTATTTT
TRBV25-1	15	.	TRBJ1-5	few	CARPPGGEENQPQHF	TGTGCCAGACCCCCGGGGGGAGAGGAGAATCAGCCCCAGCATTTT
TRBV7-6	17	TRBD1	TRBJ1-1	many	CASSLRPGTVMNTEAFF	TGTGCCAGCAGCTTACGTCCCGGGACAGTTATGAACACTGAAGCTTTCTTT
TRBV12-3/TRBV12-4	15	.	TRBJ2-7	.	CASSSTTRASYEQYF	TGTGCCAGCAGTTCGACCACCCGGGCCTCCTACGAGCAGTACTTC
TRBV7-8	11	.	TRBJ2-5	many	CASSYQETQYF	TGTGCCAGCAGCTACCAAGAGACCCAGTACTTC
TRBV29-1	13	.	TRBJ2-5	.	CSVPSGSQETQYF	TGCAGCGTTCCCAGCGGTTCCCAAGAGACCCAGTACTTC
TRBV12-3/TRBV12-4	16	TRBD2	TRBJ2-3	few	CASSRGRAPPLDTQYF	TGTGCCAGCAGCCGCGGGAGGGCTCCTCCCCTGGATACGCAGTATTTT
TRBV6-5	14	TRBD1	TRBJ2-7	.	CASSPDRGFYEQYF	TGTGCCAGCAGTCCCGACAGGGGGTTCTACGAGCAGTACTTC
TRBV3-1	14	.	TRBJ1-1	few	CASSQDRGNTEAFF	TGTGCCAGCAGCCAAGATCGGGGCAACACTGAAGCTTTCTTT
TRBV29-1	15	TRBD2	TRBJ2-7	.	CSVSGLAGPSYEQYF	TGCAGCGTCTCTGGACTAGCGGGGCCCTCCTACGAGCAGTACTTC
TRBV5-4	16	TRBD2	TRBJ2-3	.	CASSLSVTSGTDTQYF	TGTGCCAGCAGCTTGTCTGTGACTAGCGGCACAGATACGCAGTATTTT
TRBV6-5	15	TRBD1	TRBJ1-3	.	CASSYDRGTGNTIYF	TGTGCCAGCAGTTACGACAGGGGGACTGGAAACACCATATATTTT
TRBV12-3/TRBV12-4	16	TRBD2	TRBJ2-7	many	CASSLSAGGPQNEQYF	TGTGCCAGCAGTTTAAGTGCGGGAGGGCCGCAGAACGAGCAGTACTTC
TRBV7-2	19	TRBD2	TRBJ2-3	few	CASSLRGLAGVGSTDTQYF	TGTGCCAGCAGCTTACGGGGACTAGCGGGAGTTGGTAGCACAGATACGCAGTATTTT
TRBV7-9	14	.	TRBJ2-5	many	CASSLWQGQETQYF	TGTGCCAGCAGCTTATGGCAGGGCCAAGAGACCCAGTACTTC
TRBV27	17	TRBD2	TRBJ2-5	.	CASSSTRTSLPQETQYF	TGTGCCAGCAGTTCGACCCGGACTAGCTTACCTCAAGAGACCCAGTACTTC
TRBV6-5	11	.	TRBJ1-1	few	CASSRGTEAFF	TGTGCCAGCTCCCGTGGCACTGAAGCTTTCTTT
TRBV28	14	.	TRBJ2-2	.	CASSSLVGAGELFF	TGTGCCAGCAGTTCCCTCGTGGGTGCCGGGGAGCTGTTTTTT
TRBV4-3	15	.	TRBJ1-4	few	CASSQAEGVGEKLFF	TGCGCCAGCAGCCAAGCCGAGGGCGTAGGGGAAAAACTGTTTTTT
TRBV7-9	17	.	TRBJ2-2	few	CASSPHPPTPNTGELFF	TGTGCCAGCAGCCCACACCCCCCGACACCGAACACCGGGGAGCTGTTTTTT
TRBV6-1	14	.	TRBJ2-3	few	CASAVTGVTDTQYF	TGTGCCAGCGCGGTAACAGGTGTTACAGATACGCAGTATTTT
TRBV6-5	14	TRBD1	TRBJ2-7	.	CASSGTGGGFEQYF	TGTGCCAGCAGCGGGACAGGAGGGGGGTTCGAGCAGTACTTC
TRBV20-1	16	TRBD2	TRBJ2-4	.	CSARGPGGLAKNIQYF	TGCAGTGCTAGAGGTCCGGGGGGACTAGCCAAAAACATTCAGTACTTC
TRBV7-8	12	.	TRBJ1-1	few	CASSLVTAEAFF	TGTGCCAGCAGCTTAGTCACAGCTGAAGCTTTCTTT
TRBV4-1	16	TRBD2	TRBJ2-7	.	CASSHPTSGGLREQYF	TGCGCCAGCAGCCACCCTACTAGCGGGGGCTTGAGGGAGCAGTACTTC
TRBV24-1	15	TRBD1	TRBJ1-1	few	CATRPAQGTNTEAFF	TGTGCCACCAGGCCAGCACAGGGGACGAACACTGAAGCTTTCTTT
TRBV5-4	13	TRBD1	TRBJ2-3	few	CASSVGQGDTQYF	TGTGCCAGCAGCGTTGGACAGGGAGATACGCAGTATTTT
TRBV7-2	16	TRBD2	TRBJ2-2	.	CASSLRMGGGTGELFF	TGTGCCAGCAGCTTGAGGATGGGGGGGGGGACCGGGGAGCTGTTTTTT
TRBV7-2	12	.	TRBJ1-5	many	CASSFVRQPQHF	TGTGCCAGCAGCTTCGTAAGGCAGCCCCAGCATTTT
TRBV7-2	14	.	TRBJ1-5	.	CASSLMSGSQPQHF	TGTGCCAGCAGCTTAATGTCAGGGAGTCAGCCCCAGCATTTT
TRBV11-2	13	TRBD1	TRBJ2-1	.	CASSADRGNEQFF	TGTGCCAGCAGCGCCGACAGGGGCAATGAGCAGTTCTTC
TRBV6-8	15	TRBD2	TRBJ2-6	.	CASSGGSSGANVLTF	TGTGCCAGCAGTGGCGGGAGCTCTGGGGCCAACGTCCTGACTTTC
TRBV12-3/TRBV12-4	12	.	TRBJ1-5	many	CASSLEHQPQHF	TGTGCCAGCAGTTTAGAGCATCAGCCCCAGCATTTT
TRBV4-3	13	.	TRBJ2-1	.	CASSQDAGNEQFF	TGCGCCAGCAGCCAAGATGCGGGCAATGAGCAGTTCTTC
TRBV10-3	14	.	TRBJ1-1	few	CAISESGLNTEAFF	TGTGCCATCAGTGAGTCGGGGCTGAACACTGAAGCTTTCTTT
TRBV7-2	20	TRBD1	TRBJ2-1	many	CASSLDKQGAVISSYNEQFF	TGTGCCAGCAGCTTAGATAAACAGGGGGCCGTAATAAGCTCCTACAATGAGCAGTTCTTC
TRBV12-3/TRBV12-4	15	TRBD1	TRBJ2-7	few	CASTLGQGDAYEQYF	TGTGCCAGCACGTTGGGACAGGGGGACGCCTACGAGCAGTACTTC
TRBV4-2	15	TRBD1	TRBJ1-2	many	CASSQDPGQGEGYTF	TGTGCCAGCAGCCAAGATCCGGGACAGGGCGAAGGCTACACCTTC
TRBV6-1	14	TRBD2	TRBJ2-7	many	CASRMGLADYEQYF	TGTGCCAGCAGGATGGGACTAGCGGACTACGAGCAGTACTTC
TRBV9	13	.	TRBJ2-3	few	CASGGASADTQYF	TGTGCCAGTGGGGGAGCATCGGCAGATACGCAGTATTTT
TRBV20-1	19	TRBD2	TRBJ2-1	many	CSGATLAGGPQSRSSEQFF	TGCAGTGGAGCGACACTAGCGGGAGGGCCACAATCCCGCTCGAGTGAGCAGTTCTTC
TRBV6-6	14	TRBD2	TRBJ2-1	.	CASSWLAGSNEQFF	TGTGCCAGCAGTTGGCTAGCGGGGTCAAATGAGCAGTTCTTC
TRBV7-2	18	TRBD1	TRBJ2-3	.	CASSLIPLGQGMSDTQYF	TGTGCCAGCAGCTTAATCCCTCTGGGACAGGGGATGTCAGATACGCAGTATTTT
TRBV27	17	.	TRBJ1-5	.	CASSSRRWSEEGQPQHF	TGTGCCAGCAGTTCTAGGAGATGGTCGGAGGAGGGTCAGCCCCAGCATTTT
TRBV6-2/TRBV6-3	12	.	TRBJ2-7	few	CASSYLGAEQYF	TGTGCCAGCAGTTACCTGGGGGCCGAGCAGTACTTC
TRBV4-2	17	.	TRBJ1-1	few	CASSPKGDRTAFTEAFF	TGTGCCAGCAGCCCGAAAGGGGATCGGACGGCTTTCACTGAAGCTTTCTTT
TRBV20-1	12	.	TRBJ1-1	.	CSASRRNTEAFF	TGCAGTGCTAGTCGCAGGAACACTGAAGCTTTCTTT
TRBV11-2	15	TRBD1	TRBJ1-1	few	CASSFLTGMVTEAFF	TGTGCCAGCAGCTTTTTGACAGGGATGGTTACTGAAGCTTTCTTT
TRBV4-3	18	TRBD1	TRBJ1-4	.	CAPVNEGAILGGNEKLFF	TGCGCCCCCGTGAATGAGGGGGCCATTCTCGGCGGGAATGAAAAACTGTTTTTT
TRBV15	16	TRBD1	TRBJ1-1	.	CATSSRTGGDGTEAFF	TGTGCCACCAGCAGTCGGACAGGGGGCGATGGAACTGAAGCTTTCTTT